The clone carrying this TCR beta chain has just a few counts. The CDR3 length is 11 residues. Looked up from germline, CDR1 is MDHEN and CDR2 is SYDVKM. Trimming cost V 4 bases and J 4 bases, with 4 bases left between them. In terms of age and location, participants ranged from roughly 18 to 89 years and lived in about two dozen US areas. The sample is drawn from a study of blood T cell repertoires in COVID-19. For the study at large: Sources were T cells, B-cell-depleted T cells, or PBMCs; the material itself was cDNA or gDNA.

Original analysis: Estimated nucleated cell counts came from reference gene primer amplification. TCRdb's table, derived via immunoSEQ multiplex PCR, lists solely in-frame clones and lacks some. V and J calls and clone size are copied from that table; D and trimming were computed from the DNA. The table lists 180,000 or so clones, over 75% of them singletons. The V and J genes are TRBV28 and TRBJ1-2; D is ambiguous. Sequenced material: PBMCs or T cells enriched from blood (not recorded which). The origin of this receptor is a man aged 50 to 59 who had recovered from COVID-19. In DNA, the CDR3 is TGTGCCAGCAGTTACTTCTATGGCTACACCTTC. Protein sequence: CASSYFYGYTF.